This T cell receptor (beta chain) emerged from a study of blood T cells in healthy people across ages. On this clonotype: What it binds is not known.

Notes on the study in general: The diversity estimates, figures obtained from one million T cells, were considered underestimates.

PCR was performed a second time for roughly 7 to 11 cycles using a sample-barcoded 5' primer and a J-beta primer mix. TCRdb itself ran the 5' RACE reads through MiXCR, one entry per CDR3 protein. The table lists hundreds of thousands of distinct CDR3 sequences, roughly 64% of them singletons. The individuals who served as donors were healthy Caucasians living in Russia, aged about 6 to 100. This CDR3 is 14 amino acids long. With 2 bases removed from V and 7 bases from J, the gap between germline ends came to 15 bases. The V gene's germline CDR1 is KGHSH and CDR2 LQKENI. This rearrangement joins TRBV18 to TRBJ2-7; no reliable D call. The sample consisted of blood. The receptor was derived from a man aged 25-45 years in good health. The CDR3 protein is CASSPSAGPREQYF. CDR3 in DNA: TGTGCCAGCTCACCATCGGCAGGCCCTAGAGAGCAGTACTTC. The complete variable domain, with remaining parts taken from reference TRBV18 and TRBJ2-7, reads NAGVMQNPRHLVRRRGQEARLRCSPMKGHSHVYWYRQLPEEGLKFMVYLQKENIIDESGMPKERFSAEFPKEGPSILRIQQVVRGDSAAYFCASSPSAGPREQYFGPGTRLTVT.